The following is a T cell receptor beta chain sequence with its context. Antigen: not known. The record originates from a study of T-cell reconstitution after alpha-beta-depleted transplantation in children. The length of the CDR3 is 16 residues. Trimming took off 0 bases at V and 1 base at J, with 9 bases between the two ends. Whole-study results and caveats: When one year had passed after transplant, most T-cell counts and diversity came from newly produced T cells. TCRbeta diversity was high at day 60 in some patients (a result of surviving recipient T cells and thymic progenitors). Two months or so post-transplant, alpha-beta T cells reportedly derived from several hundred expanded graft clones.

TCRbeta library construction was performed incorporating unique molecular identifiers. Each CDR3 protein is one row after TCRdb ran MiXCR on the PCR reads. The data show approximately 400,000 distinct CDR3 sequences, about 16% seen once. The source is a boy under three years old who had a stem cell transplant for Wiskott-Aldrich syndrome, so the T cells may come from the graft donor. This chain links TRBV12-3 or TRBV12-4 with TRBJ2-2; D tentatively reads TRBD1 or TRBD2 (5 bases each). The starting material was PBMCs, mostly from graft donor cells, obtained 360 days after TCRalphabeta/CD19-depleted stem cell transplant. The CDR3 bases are TGTGCCAGCAGTTTAGCGGGGACGGGGAACACCGGGGAGCTGTTTTTT. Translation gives CASSLAGTGNTGELFF.